Below, 22 T cell receptor beta chains from the same sample are listed, as sequenced in a study of blood T cell repertoires in COVID-19. Sequenced by immunoSEQ multiplex PCR; TCRdb stores in-frame clones only, minus some. This sample carries 250,000 to 300,000 clones, about 88% of them seen once, and the ten largest clones take approximately 14%. The sample consisted of peripheral blood. These receptors came from a woman in her sixties or seventies with COVID-19, enrolled during active disease.

This chain links TRBV2 with TRBJ2-2, with 7 bases matching TRBD2. Per germline, CDR1 SNHLY and CDR2 FYNNEI. The CDR3 loop spans 14 amino acids. V dropped 6 bases and J dropped 3; count of bases not matched to a gene: 4. The CDR3 DNA reads TGTGCCAGCAGCCTAGCGGTCGACACCGGGGAGCTGTTTTTT. Amino acid sequence: CASSLAVDTGELFF.

The chain joins TRBV11-2 to TRBJ1-4; no definite D call. V lost 6 bases and J 4 bases, leaving 12 bases between the germline ends. Germline V gene data show CDR1 as SGHAT and CDR2 as FQNNGV. The CDR3 length is 14 residues. Here the CDR3 reads CASSDRVYNEKLFF. As DNA, the CDR3 is TGTGCCAGCAGTGATCGGGTCTATAATGAAAAACTGTTTTTT.

This chain links TRBV9 with TRBJ2-5; tentatively, D is TRBD2 (7 bases). The CDR3 consists of 14 residues. Deletions cut 3 bases from V and 2 bases from J, with 11 bases between. Germline assignment: CDR1 SGDLS and CDR2 YYNGEE. DNA for the CDR3: TGTGCCAGCAGCGGTGGGGGGGCACAAGAGACCCAGTACTTC. It codes for CASSGGGAQETQYF.

V and J are TRBV30 and TRBJ1-5, with D possibly being TRBD1 (5 bases). V dropped 3 bases and J dropped 5 bases, with 14 bases sitting between them. There are 14 residues in the CDR3. Per the germline V gene, CDR1 is GTSNPN and CDR2 is SVGIG (reference sequence). In nucleotides, the CDR3 is TGTGCCTGGAGGGGAAGACAGCCCTATCAGCCCCAGCATTTT. Protein: CAWRGRQPYQPQHF.

The CDR3 DNA reads as TGCAGCGTCCTGCTAGCTCGAGACGAGCAGTACTTC. Its translation: CSVLLARDEQYF. The chain combines TRBV29-1 with TRBJ2-7; weak D call: TRBD2 (5 bases). The CDR3 spans 12 residues. V was pared by 6 bases and J by 5 bases, with 14 bases between. CDR1 SQVTM and CDR2 ANQGSEA come from the germline V gene.

This clone was recorded only once. The V call is TRBV7-2, the J call TRBJ1-2; 7 bases line up with TRBD1. Trimming at V came to 6 bases and at J to 6 bases, leaving 7 bases not matched to a gene. The CDR3 has 13 amino acids. The germline gives CDR1 SGHTA, CDR2 FQGNSA. The CDR3 DNA reads as TGTGCCAGCAGACGACAGGGTCCGGATGGCTACACCTTC. This codes for CASRRQGPDGYTF.

This clone was counted once. The chain couples TRBV28 to TRBJ2-7, with D perhaps TRBD1 (6 bases). V shed 5 bases and J shed 1 base, with 15 bases lying between them. There are 15 residues in the CDR3. Germline assignment: CDR1 MDHEN and CDR2 SYDVKM. For the CDR3, the DNA is TGTGCCAGCAGTCCCGACAGGTTAGATTCCTACGAGCAGTACTTC. Protein sequence: CASSPDRLDSYEQYF. The full variable domain, rest sourced from reference TRBV28 and TRBJ2-7, is DVKVTQSSRYLVKRTGEKVFLECVQDMDHENMFWYRQDPGLGLRLIYFSYDVKMKEKGDIPEGYSVSREKKERFSLILESASTNQTSMYLCASSPDRLDSYEQYFGPGTRLTVT.

The chain combines TRBV6-5 with TRBJ1-2, with TRBD1 matching 7 bases. Germline CDR1 MNHEY, CDR2 SVGAGI. The CDR3 is 15 amino acids. The ends lost 5 bases at V and 4 bases at J; junction bases unmatched: 10. The CDR3 DNA reads TGTGCCAGCAGTACTCGCGACAGGGTTATCTATGGCTACACCTTC. Protein product: CASSTRDRVIYGYTF.

The table lists this clone with a count of one. The chain has TRBV6-2 or TRBV6-3 and TRBJ2-6; 7 nucleotides align to TRBD1. The CDR3 consists of 17 residues. Trimming took 5 bases from V and 4 from J; bases not matched to a gene: 11. Germline V CDR1 and CDR2: MNHEY, SVGEGT. The CDR3 nucleotides are TGTGCCAGCAGTCCAACGCGACAGGGCCCCGGGGCCAACGTCCTGACTTTC. Its protein product is CASSPTRQGPGANVLTF.

This chain links TRBV6-6 with TRBJ2-2; 7 bases agree with TRBD2. V gave up 2 bases and J gave up 4 bases; unmatched junction bases: 4. This CDR3 is built from 15 residues. Germline V gene lookup returns CDR1 MNHNY and CDR2 SVGAGI (reference sequence). The CDR3 sequence is CASSYLGGSTGELFF. The CDR3 bases are TGTGCCAGCAGTTACCTGGGGGGGAGCACCGGGGAGCTGTTTTTT.

CDR3: CASSGPPGTLKNTIYF. DNA for the CDR3: TGTGCCAGCAGTGGACCCCCCGGGACACTGAAAAACACCATATATTTT. V gene TRBV7-9 combines with J gene TRBJ1-3; tentatively, D is TRBD1 (6 bases). CDR3 size: 16 residues. Germline values: CDR1 SEHNR, CDR2 FQNEAQ (reference sequence). V gave up 6 bases and J gave up 6 bases, with 21 bases separating them.

The chain employs TRBV21-1 and TRBJ2-3; the table gives TRBD2 as D, unverified against the DNA. TRBV21-1 is listed as a pseudogene. The CDR3 loop spans 18 amino acids. The CDR3 DNA sequence: TGTGCCAGCAAGCCGGGACTAGCGGGGGGAGAGCACACAGATACGCAGTATTTT. Translation: CASKPGLAGGEHTDTQYF.

The rearrangement joins TRBV9 to TRBJ2-1; D gene ambiguous. The germline CDR1 and CDR2 sequences are SGDLS and YYNGEE. The CDR3 has 15 residues. V was shortened by 0 bases and J by 4 bases, with 11 bases between the two germline ends. The CDR3 loop is CASSVGYLPYNEQFF. In nucleotides, the CDR3 is TGTGCCAGCAGCGTAGGTTACCTACCGTACAATGAGCAGTTCTTC.

This clone was counted between two and nine times. The chain combines TRBV6-4 with TRBJ2-7, with a tentative D call TRBD1 (6 bases). Germline assignment: CDR1 MRHNA and CDR2 SNTAGT. Trimming took 0 bases from V and 4 from J, leaving 10 bases between them. The CDR3 covers 14 residues. The CDR3 region has the DNA TGTGCCAGCAGTGACTCAGGACAGACATACGAGCAGTACTTC. Translated: CASSDSGQTYEQYF.

This chain connects TRBV2 to TRBJ2-3; TRBD2 matches at 11 bases. J lost 4 bases, V lost 6 bases, and 9 bases had no gene match. This CDR3 has 16 amino acids. Germline V lookup: CDR1 SNHLY, CDR2 FYNNEI. Here the CDR3 DNA reads TGTGCCAGCAGGCTTAGCGGGGGGGCTAGTGCAGATACGCAGTATTTT. Its protein is CASRLSGGASADTQYF.

The J gene is TRBJ2-7, the V gene TRBV5-1, with D perhaps TRBD1 (6 bases). This CDR3 region has 14 residues. Germline V gene data show CDR1 as SGHRS and CDR2 as YFSETQ. Trimming took off 2 bases at V and 2 bases at J, with 11 bases between the two ends. CDR3 DNA: TGCGCCAGCAGCTTTACGACAGGTACCTACGAGCAGTACTTC. Its translation is CASSFTTGTYEQYF.

CDR3 coding DNA: TGTGCCAGCAGCTCGACAGGGGGGAATCAGCCCCAGCATTTT. Protein: CASSSTGGNQPQHF. The chain carries TRBV7-2 and TRBJ1-5; 9 bases are shared with TRBD1. V was clipped by 4 bases and J by 4 bases; unmatched bases: 2. Germline CDR1 reads SGHTA; CDR2 reads FQGNSA. This CDR3 contains 14 residues.

The chain employs TRBV24-1 and TRBJ1-2, with 8 bases identical to TRBD1. The CDR3 consists of 19 residues. Germline trimming cut 4 bases from V and 2 bases from J; bases unmatched to any gene: 17. Germline CDR1 reads KGHDR; CDR2 reads SFDVKD. The CDR3, as DNA: TGTGCCACCAGTGAGGGGGGGACAGGAACCACGCCTTTAAACTATGGCTACACCTTC. This codes for CATSEGGTGTTPLNYGYTF.

The chain couples TRBV30 to TRBJ2-7; D remains unclear. This CDR3 has 14 residues. With 0 bases removed from V and 0 bases from J, the gap between germline ends came to 9 bases. From germline, CDR1 is GTSNPN and CDR2 SVGIG (reference sequence). CDR3 residues: CAWSVRRSSYEQYF. The DNA for the CDR3 is TGTGCCTGGAGTGTACGACGGAGCTCCTACGAGCAGTACTTC.

The rearrangement uses TRBV7-2 and TRBJ2-7; D might be TRBD1 (6 bases). The CDR3 runs to 13 residues. The ends were cut back, 3 bases at V and 3 bases at J, with 9 bases in the middle. The germline V gene has CDR1 SGHTA and CDR2 FQGNSA. In nucleotides, the CDR3 is TGTGCCAGCAGCTTTGGGGGCCTCTACGAGCAGTACTTC. Its translation: CASSFGGLYEQYF.

J is TRBJ1-2 and V is TRBV7-2; 8 nucleotides agree with TRBD1. Germline V gene lookup returns CDR1 SGHTA and CDR2 FQGNSA. The CDR3 sequence is 16 residues long. J gave up 7 bases and V 2 bases, and 12 bases lay outside the gene matches. CDR3 residues: CASSLTTGGWGAGYTF. The CDR3 region has the DNA TGTGCCAGCAGCTTAACCACAGGGGGGTGGGGCGCTGGCTACACCTTC.

The V and J genes are TRBV23-1 and TRBJ1-1; D call uncertain. TRBV23-1 is noted as an ORF with a role that remains uncertain. CDR3 length equals 18 residues. V lost 1 base to trimming and J lost 2 bases, with 20 bases between them. CDR3 protein: CASSQFSVRSFVNTEAFF. CDR3 DNA: TGCGCCAGCAGTCAATTTTCCGTTCGTTCTTTTGTCAACACTGAAGCTTTCTTT.